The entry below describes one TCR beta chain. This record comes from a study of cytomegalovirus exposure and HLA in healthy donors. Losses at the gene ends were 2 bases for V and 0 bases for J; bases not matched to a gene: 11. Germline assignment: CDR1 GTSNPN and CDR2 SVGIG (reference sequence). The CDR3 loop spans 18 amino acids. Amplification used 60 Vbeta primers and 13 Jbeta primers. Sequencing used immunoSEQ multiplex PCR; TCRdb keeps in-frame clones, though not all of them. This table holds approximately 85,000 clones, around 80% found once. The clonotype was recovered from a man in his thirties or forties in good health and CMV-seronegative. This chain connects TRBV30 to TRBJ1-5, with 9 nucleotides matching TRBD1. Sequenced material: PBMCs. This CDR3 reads CAWSHGTGLFYSNQPQHF. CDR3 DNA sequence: TGTGCCTGGAGTCACGGGACAGGGCTTTTTTATAGCAATCAGCCCCAGCATTTT. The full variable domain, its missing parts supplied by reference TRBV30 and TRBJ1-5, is SQTIHQWPATLVQPVGSPLSLECTVEGTSNPNLYWYRQAAGRGLQLLFYSVGIGQISSEVPQNLSASRPQDRQFILSSKKLLLSDSGFYLCAWSHGTGLFYSNQPQHFGDGTRLSIL.